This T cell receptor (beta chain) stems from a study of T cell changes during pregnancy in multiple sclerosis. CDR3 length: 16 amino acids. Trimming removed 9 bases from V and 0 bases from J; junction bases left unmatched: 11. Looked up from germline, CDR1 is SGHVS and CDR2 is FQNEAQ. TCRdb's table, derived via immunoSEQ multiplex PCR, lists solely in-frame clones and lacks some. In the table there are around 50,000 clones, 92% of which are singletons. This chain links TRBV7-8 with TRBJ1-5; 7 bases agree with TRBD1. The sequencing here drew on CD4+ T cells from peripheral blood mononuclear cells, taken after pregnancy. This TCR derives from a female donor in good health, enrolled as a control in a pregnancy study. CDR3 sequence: CASSDREVHSNQPQHF. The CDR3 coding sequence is TGTGCCAGTTCCGACAGGGAGGTTCATAGCAATCAGCCCCAGCATTTT.